This TCR beta chain came from a study of Ad26.COV2.S vaccination and SARS-CoV-2 variants. The treatment here: 15 to 20 received Ad26.COV2.S at low or high dose, single or two shots; several received placebo; per-sample allocation not given. Samples came from day 63 after the first vaccine or placebo injection. The CDR3 consists of 16 residues. CDR1 is MNHEY, CDR2 SVGAGI, per germline. V was cut by 2 bases and J by 4 bases, with 17 bases left in between. Clones were sequenced by immunoSEQ multiplex PCR, and TCRdb holds only the in-frame ones, with some missing. Here the sample spans 450,000 to 550,000 clones, nearly 90% being singletons.

This clonotype was obtained from a person aged 18 to 59 who received the Ad26.COV2.S COVID-19 vaccine or a placebo. The starting material was peripheral blood, obtained in a trial of Ad26.COV2.S vaccine versus placebo. The chain joins TRBV6-5 to TRBJ1-1, with D uncertain. The CDR3 loop reads CASSYLREALATEAFF. The CDR3 DNA follows: TGTGCCAGCAGTTACCTGCGTGAAGCTTTGGCCACTGAAGCTTTCTTT.